This T cell receptor (beta chain) was found in a study of blood T cell repertoires in COVID-19. Study-wide background: In each case, the material was cDNA or gDNA derived from T cells, B-cell-depleted T cells, or PBMCs.

Under the authors' procedure: Using reference gene primer amplification, nucleated cell counts were estimated. Libraries were prepared by immunoSEQ multiplex PCR; TCRdb keeps only in-frame clonotypes and omits some of them. V and J calls and clone size are as listed in that table; D and trimming were resolved from the DNA. The sample lists around 230,000 clones, 86% occurring once. The CDR3 loop spans 18 amino acids. J gave up 0 bases and V 5 bases, and 4 bases lay outside the gene matches. In germline, CDR1 is SEHNR, CDR2 FQNEAQ (reference sequence). The sequence derives from a middle-aged woman with acute COVID-19. V is TRBV7-9 and J is TRBJ2-1; 16 bases map to TRBD2. Sequencing was performed on PBMCs or T cells enriched from blood (not recorded which). The CDR3 nucleotides read TGTGCCAGCAGCCCGGGACTAGCGGGGGGGCCCTCCTACAATGAGCAGTTCTTC. Amino acids: CASSPGLAGGPSYNEQFF.